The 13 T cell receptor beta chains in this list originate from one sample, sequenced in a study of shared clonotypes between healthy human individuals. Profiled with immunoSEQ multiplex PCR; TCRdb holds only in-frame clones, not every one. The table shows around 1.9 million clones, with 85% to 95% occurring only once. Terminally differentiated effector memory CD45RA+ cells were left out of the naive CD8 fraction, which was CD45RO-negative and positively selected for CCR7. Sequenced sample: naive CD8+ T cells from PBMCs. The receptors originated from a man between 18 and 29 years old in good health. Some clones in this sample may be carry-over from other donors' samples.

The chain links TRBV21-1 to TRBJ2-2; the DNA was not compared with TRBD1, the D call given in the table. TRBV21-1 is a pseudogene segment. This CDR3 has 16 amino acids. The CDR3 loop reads CASSTRQGENTGELFF. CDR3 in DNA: TGTGCCAGCAGCACCCGACAGGGGGAGAACACCGGGGAGCTGTTTTTT.

CDR3 loop: CASSYGGTSSYNEQFF. Here the CDR3 DNA reads TGTGCCAGCAGTTACGGGGGGACTTCCTCCTACAATGAGCAGTTCTTC. V and J are TRBV6-5 and TRBJ2-1; the D gene is possibly TRBD2 (6 bases). Deletions cut 2 bases from V and 0 bases from J, with 11 bases between. Germline V lookup: CDR1 MNHEY, CDR2 SVGAGI. CDR3 length equals 16 residues.

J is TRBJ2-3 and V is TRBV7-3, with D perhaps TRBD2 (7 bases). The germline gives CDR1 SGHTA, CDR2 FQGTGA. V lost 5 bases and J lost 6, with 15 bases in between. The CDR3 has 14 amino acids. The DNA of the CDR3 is TGTGCCAGCAGCAAGGGAGGGGGGCCTGATACGCAGTATTTT. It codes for CASSKGGGPDTQYF.

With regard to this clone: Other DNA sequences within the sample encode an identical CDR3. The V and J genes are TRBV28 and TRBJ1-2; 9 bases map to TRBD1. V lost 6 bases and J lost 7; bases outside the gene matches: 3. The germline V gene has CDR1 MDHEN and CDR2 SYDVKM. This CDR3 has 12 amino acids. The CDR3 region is CASRDRGAGYTF. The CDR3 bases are TGTGCCAGCAGGGACAGGGGAGCTGGCTACACCTTC.

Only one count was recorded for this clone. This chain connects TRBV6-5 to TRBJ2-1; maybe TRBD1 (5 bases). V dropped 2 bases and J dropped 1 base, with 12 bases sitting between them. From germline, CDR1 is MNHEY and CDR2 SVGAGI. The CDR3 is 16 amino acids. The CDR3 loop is CASSYTKRGSYNEQFF. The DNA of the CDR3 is TGTGCCAGCAGTTACACAAAAAGGGGATCCTACAATGAGCAGTTCTTC.

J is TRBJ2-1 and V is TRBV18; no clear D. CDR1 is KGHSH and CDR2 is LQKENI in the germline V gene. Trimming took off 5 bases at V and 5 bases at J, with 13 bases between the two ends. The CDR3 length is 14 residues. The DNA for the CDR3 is TGTGCCAGCTCAGGTTCGAAGCTCGACAATGAGCAGTTCTTC. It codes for CASSGSKLDNEQFF.

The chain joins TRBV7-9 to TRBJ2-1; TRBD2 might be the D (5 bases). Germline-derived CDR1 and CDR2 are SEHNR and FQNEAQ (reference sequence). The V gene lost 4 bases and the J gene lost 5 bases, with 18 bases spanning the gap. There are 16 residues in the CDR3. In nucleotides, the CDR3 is TGTGCCAGCAGCTCGCCCTCGGGAAGTGGCAACAATGAGCAGTTCTTC. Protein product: CASSSPSGSGNNEQFF.

The CDR3 here is CASSSLSGTKETQYF. CDR3 DNA: TGCGCCAGCAGCTCACTCTCCGGGACAAAAGAGACCCAGTACTTC. The rearrangement links TRBV5-1 to TRBJ2-5; D perhaps matches TRBD1 (6 bases). This CDR3 region has 15 residues. The ends were cut back, 3 bases at V and 3 bases at J, with 15 bases in the middle. In germline, CDR1 is SGHRS, CDR2 YFSETQ.

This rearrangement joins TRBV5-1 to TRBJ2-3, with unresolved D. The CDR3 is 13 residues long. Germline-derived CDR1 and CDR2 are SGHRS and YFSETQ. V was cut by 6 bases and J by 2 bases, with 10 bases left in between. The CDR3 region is CASTDTTTDTQYF. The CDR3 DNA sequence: TGCGCCAGCACCGACACCACCACAGATACGCAGTATTTT.

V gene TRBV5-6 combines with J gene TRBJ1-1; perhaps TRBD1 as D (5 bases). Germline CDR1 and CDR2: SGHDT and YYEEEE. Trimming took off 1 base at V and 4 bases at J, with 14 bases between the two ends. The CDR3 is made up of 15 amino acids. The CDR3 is CASSLREGRGTEAFF. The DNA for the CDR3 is TGTGCCAGCAGCTTGAGGGAGGGGAGGGGCACTGAAGCTTTCTTT.

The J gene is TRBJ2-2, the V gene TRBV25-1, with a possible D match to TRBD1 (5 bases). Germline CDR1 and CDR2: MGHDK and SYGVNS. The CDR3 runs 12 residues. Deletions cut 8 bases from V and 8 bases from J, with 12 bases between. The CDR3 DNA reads TGTGCCAGCGGAGAGGCAGGGGGGGAGCTGTTTTTT. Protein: CASGEAGGELFF.

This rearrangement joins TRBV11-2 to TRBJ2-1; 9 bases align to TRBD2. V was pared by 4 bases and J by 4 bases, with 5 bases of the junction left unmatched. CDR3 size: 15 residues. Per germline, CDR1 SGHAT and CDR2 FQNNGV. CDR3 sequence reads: CASSSIAGDYNEQFF. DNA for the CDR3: TGTGCCAGCAGCTCTATAGCGGGAGATTACAATGAGCAGTTCTTC. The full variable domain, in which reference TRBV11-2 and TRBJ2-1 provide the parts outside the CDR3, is EAGVAQSPRYKIIEKRQSVAFWCNPISGHATLYWYQQILGQGPKLLIQFQNNGVVDDSQLPKDRFSAERLKGVDSTLKIQPAKLEDSAVYLCASSSIAGDYNEQFFGPGTRLTVL.

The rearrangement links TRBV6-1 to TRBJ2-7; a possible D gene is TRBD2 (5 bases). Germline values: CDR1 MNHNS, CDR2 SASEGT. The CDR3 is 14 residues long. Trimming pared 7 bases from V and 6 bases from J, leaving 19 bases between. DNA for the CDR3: TGTGCCAGCATCCTTGGACTCCCGTCCAGCGAGCAGTACTTC. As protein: CASILGLPSSEQYF.